Listed here is a single TCR beta chain. Its antigen is unknown. The record originates from a study of cytomegalovirus exposure and HLA in healthy donors. PCR used 60 Vbeta primers and 13 Jbeta primers. Sequencing was performed with immunoSEQ multiplex PCR; in TCRdb, only in-frame clones are kept and a portion is missing. Among some 180,000 clones listed, roughly 9.5% were seen once. The CDR3 has 14 residues. The V end was cut by 0 bases, the J end by 4 bases, with 10 bases between. Germline V gene lookup returns CDR1 MNHEY and CDR2 SMNVEV (reference sequence). Study-wide results and limits: Serostatus for CMV was the only available immune exposure information. A later analysis linked a missense variant in DCLRE1C to the trimming of TCR beta V and J genes.

The donors gave bone marrow, and they were healthy. The receptor's source is a woman in her twenties or thirties in good health and CMV-seropositive. The sequenced sample consisted of PBMCs. The chain is built from TRBV27 and TRBJ2-7, with unresolved D. CDR3 residues: CASSLSSASYEQYF. The CDR3 region has the DNA TGTGCCAGCAGTTTATCCTCGGCTAGTTACGAGCAGTACTTC.